Below, 19 T cell receptor beta chains from the same sample are listed, as sequenced in a study of radiation and T cells in renal cell carcinoma (dated by TCRdb to 2020 to 2022). The library was obtained by the immunoSEQ multiplex PCR assay. In TCRdb, the immuneACCESS table is reduced to in-frame sequences with V and J assigned. These tables do not hold every clone; where another copy was compared, an unresolved V gene accounts for under half, and the others remain unexplained. In all, the sample holds about 20,000 clones, and around two thirds of those were seen once. Approximately 13% of the sample goes to the ten largest clones. According to the study, the label for this sample's time point signals: tumor resected at nephrectomy. Read against the paper, the sample's treatment or condition label means: 15 Gy SBRT to primary tumor, nephrectomy 4 weeks later. Specimen: tumor tissue, collected from a patient whose treatment included radiotherapy and nephrectomy. These receptors all come from a woman in her 70s with renal cell carcinoma.

This chain joins TRBV27 and TRBJ2-3, with 9 bases that match TRBD1. Germline values: CDR1 MNHEY, CDR2 SMNVEV (reference sequence). This CDR3 spans 17 amino acids. J lost 0 bases, V lost 2 bases, and 6 bases had no gene match. Here the CDR3 reads CASSLLGTGTSTDTQYF. The CDR3 bases are TGTGCCAGCAGTTTACTTGGGACAGGGACTAGCACAGATACGCAGTATTTT.

This clone was recorded a few times. The CDR3 spells CASSYSISEGSTEAFF. CDR3 nucleotide sequence: TGTGCCAGCAGTTACTCGATCAGCGAAGGGTCCACTGAAGCTTTCTTT. The chain uses TRBV6-5 and TRBJ1-1; D is uncertain. This CDR3 has 16 residues. Looked up from germline, CDR1 is MNHEY and CDR2 is SVGAGI. Trimming left V 0 bases short and J 4 bases short, with 15 bases between.

The rearrangement links TRBV4-1 to TRBJ2-3, with D possibly called TRBD1 or TRBD2 (6 bases each). V lost 0 bases, J lost 0 bases, and 10 bases lay in between. This CDR3 contains 16 residues. The germline CDR1 and CDR2 sequences are MGHRA and YSYEKL. CDR3 in DNA: TGCGCCAGCAGCCAAGATAGGGGGGAGAGCACAGATACGCAGTATTTT. Translation: CASSQDRGESTDTQYF.

The chain uses TRBV19 and TRBJ1-1; D is uncertain. Trimming pared 6 bases from V and 1 base from J, leaving 12 bases between. This CDR3 is 14 amino acids long. Germline CDR1 reads LNHDA; CDR2 reads SQIVND (reference sequence). The CDR3 loop reads CASSTTGRNTEAFF. The CDR3 DNA reads TGTGCCAGTAGCACTACCGGGAGGAACACTGAAGCTTTCTTT.

This clone was found a few times. The chain links TRBV19 to TRBJ1-2; unclear D gene. Germline assignment: CDR1 LNHDA and CDR2 SQIVND (reference sequence). Trimming stripped 11 bases from V and 8 bases from J, with 15 bases between. The CDR3 loop spans 11 amino acids. CDR3 protein: CAVRSSRGYTF. The DNA of the CDR3 is TGTGCCGTGCGGTCGTCACGGGGCTACACCTTC.

V and J are TRBV7-6 and TRBJ1-1; D might be TRBD1 (6 bases). Germline V gene data show CDR1 as SGHVS and CDR2 as FNYEAQ. V shed 1 base and J shed 4 bases, with 16 bases lying between them. This CDR3 contains 16 residues. The CDR3 is CASSLGLQGSGTEAFF. In DNA, the CDR3 is TGTGCCAGCAGCTTAGGACTACAGGGATCCGGCACTGAAGCTTTCTTT.

This clone was observed a few times. V and J are TRBV7-9 and TRBJ1-6, with D possibly being TRBD1 (6 bases). Trimming removed 0 bases at V and 7 bases at J, with 10 bases between. The CDR3 has 15 amino acids. CDR1 and CDR2 (germline): SEHNR, FQNEAQ (reference sequence). DNA for the CDR3: TGTGCCAGCAGCTTAGCGGCGCAGGGGAATTCACCCCTCCACTTT. It encodes CASSLAAQGNSPLHF.

The chain employs TRBV6-5 and TRBJ1-5; TRBD1 aligns across 7 bases. Germline V lookup: CDR1 MNHEY, CDR2 SVGAGI. This CDR3 region has 15 residues. V trimming: 10 bases; J trimming: 4 bases; junction bases outside the gene matches: 13. The CDR3 bases are TGTGCCACCACTCCCGCGGGACAGCCTAATCAGCCCCAGCATTTT. This translates into CATTPAGQPNQPQHF.

CDR3 nucleotide sequence: TGTGCCAGCAGCCTGAACAGGGATTTGAACACTGAAGCTTTCTTT. Its protein is CASSLNRDLNTEAFF. The rearrangement joins TRBV6-6 to TRBJ1-1; tentative D call: TRBD1 (6 bases). The V gene lost 6 bases and the J gene lost 0 bases, with 14 bases spanning the gap. Germline values: CDR1 MNHNY, CDR2 SVGAGI (reference sequence). The CDR3 is 15 residues long.

The V and J genes are TRBV7-2 and TRBJ2-3; 9 bases are shared with TRBD2. The CDR3 is made up of 19 amino acids. With 5 bases clipped from V and 4 bases from J, the junction kept 19 bases outside the gene matches. CDR1 and CDR2 from the germline V gene are SGHTA and FQGNSA. CDR3 amino acids: CASSRIRSLAGNWADTQYF. The CDR3 region has the DNA TGTGCCAGCAGCCGAATTAGGTCTCTAGCGGGGAATTGGGCAGATACGCAGTATTTT.

This rearrangement joins TRBV28 to TRBJ2-7; D gene uncertain. CDR3 length equals 13 residues. Per the germline V gene, CDR1 is MDHEN and CDR2 is SYDVKM. V gave up 6 bases and J gave up 0 bases, with 9 bases separating them. CDR3 region: CASSLDGSYEQYF. In nucleotides, the CDR3 is TGTGCCAGCAGCCTTGACGGCTCCTACGAGCAGTACTTC.

The chain joins TRBV4-2 to TRBJ2-7, with D perhaps matching TRBD1 (6 bases). V dropped 0 bases and J dropped 5 bases, with 20 bases sitting between them. The germline gives CDR1 LGHNA, CDR2 YNFKEQ. This CDR3 has 17 amino acids. CDR3 sequence reads: CASSQESQGTRDHEQYF. As DNA, the CDR3 is TGTGCCAGCAGCCAAGAGAGCCAGGGGACCAGAGACCACGAGCAGTACTTC.

The chain recombines TRBV6-4 with TRBJ2-3; TRBD2 agrees at 10 bases. This CDR3 comprises 15 residues. The V gene's germline CDR1 is MRHNA and CDR2 SNTAGT. The V gene end was trimmed by 8 bases and the J gene end by 1 base; junction bases not matched to a gene: 6. The CDR3 DNA is TGTGCCAGCGGCACCGGGACTAGCGGCACAGATACGCAGTATTTT. Translated, it gives CASGTGTSGTDTQYF.

J is TRBJ2-5 and V is TRBV18; TRBD1 matches 7 bases. The tail of the sequence fits TRBJ2-7 better, so the J call may be wrong. The CDR3 runs 13 residues. Germline V gives CDR1 KGHSH, CDR2 LQKENI. Here the CDR3 DNA reads TGTGCCAGCTCACCGGTCTCAGGGGGCGAGCAGTACTTC. This translates into CASSPVSGGEQYF.

This clone was found once. The chain couples TRBV11-3 to TRBJ2-3, with D maybe TRBD2 (6 bases). V gave up 0 bases and J gave up 6 bases, with 13 bases separating them. The CDR3 totals 15 residues. In germline, CDR1 is SGHNT, CDR2 YENEEA. The CDR3 loop reads CASSLDPLGGDTQYF. The CDR3 bases are TGTGCCAGCAGCTTAGATCCCCTCGGGGGTGATACGCAGTATTTT. Full variable domain (remainder filled in from reference TRBV11-3 and TRBJ2-3): EAGVVQSPRYKIIEKKQPVAFWCNPISGHNTLYWYLQNLGQGPELLIRYENEEAVDDSQLPKDRFSAERLKGVDSTLKIQPAELGDSAVYLCASSLDPLGGDTQYFGPGTRLTVL.

This clone was picked up one time. The chain carries TRBV4-2 and TRBJ2-1, with 9 nucleotides matching TRBD2. V lost 0 bases to trimming and J lost 6 bases; unmatched junction nucleotides: 6. CDR1 and CDR2 from the germline V gene are LGHNA and YNFKEQ. CDR3 size: 16 residues. CDR3 bases: TGTGCCAGCAGCCAAGAACAGCGGGGGGTTTCCAATGAGCAGTTCTTC. This encodes CASSQEQRGVSNEQFF.

This rearrangement joins TRBV5-1 to TRBJ1-2; tentative D call: TRBD1 (5 bases). Germline CDR1 reads SGHRS; CDR2 reads YFSETQ. The CDR3 has 16 amino acids. V was cut by 0 bases and J by 8 bases, with 20 bases left in between. The CDR3 sequence: CASSLDGGARSGGYTF. CDR3 in DNA: TGCGCCAGCAGCTTGGATGGCGGGGCCCGTTCGGGAGGCTACACCTTC.

The V and J genes are TRBV5-1 and TRBJ2-7, with 14 bases fitting TRBD2. There are 16 residues in the CDR3. V dropped 4 bases and J dropped 2; count of bases not matched to a gene: 5. CDR1 and CDR2 (germline): SGHRS, YFSETQ. The CDR3 spells CASSPGLAGGAYEQYF. The CDR3 DNA reads TGCGCCAGCAGCCCTGGACTAGCGGGGGGAGCCTACGAGCAGTACTTC.

Of note for this clone: Other DNA sequences in the same sample also yield this CDR3. The chain combines TRBV4-3 with TRBJ1-2; D is ambiguous. This CDR3 is built from 13 residues. CDR1 and CDR2 (germline): LGHNA, YSLEER. V was shortened by 2 bases and J by 5 bases, with 9 bases between the two germline ends. Here the CDR3 reads CASSQSGVYGYTF. The CDR3 nucleotides are TGCGCCAGCAGCCAATCTGGGGTTTATGGCTACACCTTC.